This T cell receptor (beta chain) was obtained from a study of blood T cell repertoires in COVID-19. Turning to the study itself: Acute-phase and convalescent COVID-19 samples originated in the United States, Italy and Spain. T cells, B-cell-depleted T cells, or PBMCs provided the cDNA or gDNA that served as material.

In this sample, this clone turned up a few times. Germline loops: CDR1 SGHAT, CDR2 FQNNGV. The length of the CDR3 is 16 residues. The V and J ends lost 5 bases and 6 bases respectively, with 17 bases between them. As handled by the study authors: Scientists estimated how many nucleated cells there were by amplifying reference gene primers. Assay used: immunoSEQ multiplex PCR; TCRdb lists only in-frame clones, some missing. From that table come the V and J calls and clone size; the DNA was used to work out D and trimming. The sample has around 300,000 clones; 80% to 90% are singletons. This clonotype was sampled from a woman between 70 and 85 years old with acute or convalescent COVID-19. The gene calls are TRBV11-2 and TRBJ1-6; TRBD1 might be the D (5 bases). Sequencing was done on a sample of peripheral blood. The CDR3: CASSPTGTERNSPLHF. CDR3 nucleotide sequence: TGTGCCAGCAGCCCTACCGGGACTGAGCGTAATTCACCCCTCCACTTT.